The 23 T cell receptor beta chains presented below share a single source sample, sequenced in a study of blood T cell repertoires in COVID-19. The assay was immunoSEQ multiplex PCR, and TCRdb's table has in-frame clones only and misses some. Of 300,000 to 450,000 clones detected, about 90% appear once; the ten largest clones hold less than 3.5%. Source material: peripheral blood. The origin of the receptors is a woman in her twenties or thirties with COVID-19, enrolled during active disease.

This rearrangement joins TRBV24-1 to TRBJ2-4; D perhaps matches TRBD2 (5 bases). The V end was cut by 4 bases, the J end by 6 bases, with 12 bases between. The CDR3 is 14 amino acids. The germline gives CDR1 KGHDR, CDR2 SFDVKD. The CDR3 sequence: CATSESGRGNIQYF. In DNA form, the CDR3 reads TGTGCCACCAGTGAAAGTGGTCGGGGAAACATTCAGTACTTC.

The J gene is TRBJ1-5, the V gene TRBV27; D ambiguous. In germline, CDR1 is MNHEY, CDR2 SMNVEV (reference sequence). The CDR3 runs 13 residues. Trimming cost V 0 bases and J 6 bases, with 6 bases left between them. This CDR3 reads CASSLSEIQPQHF. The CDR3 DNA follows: TGTGCCAGCAGTTTATCCGAGATTCAGCCCCAGCATTTT.

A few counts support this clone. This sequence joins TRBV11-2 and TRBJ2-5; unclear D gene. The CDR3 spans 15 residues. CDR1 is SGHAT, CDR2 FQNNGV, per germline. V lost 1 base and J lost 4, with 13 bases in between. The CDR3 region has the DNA TGTGCCAGCAGCTTAGTATCGCCTCCCGGAGAGACCCAGTACTTC. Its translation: CASSLVSPPGETQYF.

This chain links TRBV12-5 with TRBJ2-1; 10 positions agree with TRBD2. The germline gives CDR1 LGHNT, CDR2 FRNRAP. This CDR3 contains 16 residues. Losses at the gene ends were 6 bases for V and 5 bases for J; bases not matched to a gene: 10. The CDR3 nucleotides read TGTGCTAGTGGCGATCCAAGCGGGGGGGCCGACAATGAGCAGTTCTTC. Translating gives CASGDPSGGADNEQFF. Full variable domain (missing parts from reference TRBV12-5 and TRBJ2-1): DARVTQTPRHKVTEMGQEVTMRCQPILGHNTVFWYRQTMMQGLELLAYFRNRAPLDDSGMPKDRFSAEMPDATLATLKIQPSEPRDSAVYFCASGDPSGGADNEQFFGPGTRLTVL.

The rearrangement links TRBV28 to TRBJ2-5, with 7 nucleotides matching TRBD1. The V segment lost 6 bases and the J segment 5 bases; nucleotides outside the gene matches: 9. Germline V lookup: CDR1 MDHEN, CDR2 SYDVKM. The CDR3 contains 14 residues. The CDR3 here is CASSRTGPGETQYF. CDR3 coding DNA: TGTGCCAGCAGCCGGACAGGTCCCGGGGAGACCCAGTACTTC. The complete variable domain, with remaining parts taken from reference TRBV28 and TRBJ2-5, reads DVKVTQSSRYLVKRTGEKVFLECVQDMDHENMFWYRQDPGLGLRLIYFSYDVKMKEKGDIPEGYSVSREKKERFSLILESASTNQTSMYLCASSRTGPGETQYFGPGTRLLVL.

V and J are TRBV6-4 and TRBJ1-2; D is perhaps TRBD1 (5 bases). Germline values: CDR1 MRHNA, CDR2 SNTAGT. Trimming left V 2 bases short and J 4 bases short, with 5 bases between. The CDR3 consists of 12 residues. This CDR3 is CASSDRGYGYTF. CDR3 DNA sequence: TGTGCCAGCAGTGACAGGGGCTATGGCTACACCTTC.

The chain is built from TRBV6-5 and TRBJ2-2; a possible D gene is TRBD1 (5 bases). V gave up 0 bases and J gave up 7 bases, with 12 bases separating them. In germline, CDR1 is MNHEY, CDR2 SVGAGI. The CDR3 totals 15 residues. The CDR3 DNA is TGTGCCAGCAGTTACTCCAGGGCCCTAGGCGGGGAGCTGTTTTTT. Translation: CASSYSRALGGELFF.

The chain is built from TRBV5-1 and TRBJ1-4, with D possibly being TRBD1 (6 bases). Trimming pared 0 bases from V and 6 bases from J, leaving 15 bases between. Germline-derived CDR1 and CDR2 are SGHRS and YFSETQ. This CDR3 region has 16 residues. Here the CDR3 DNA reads TGCGCCAGCAGCTTGGAGGGCAGGGGTCGAGATGAAAAACTGTTTTTT. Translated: CASSLEGRGRDEKLFF. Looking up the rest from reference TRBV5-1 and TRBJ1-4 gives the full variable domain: KAGVTQTPRYLIKTRGQQVTLSCSPISGHRSVSWYQQTPGQGLQFLFEYFSETQRNKGNFPGRFSGRQFSNSRSEMNVSTLELGDSALYLCASSLEGRGRDEKLFFGSGTQLSVL.

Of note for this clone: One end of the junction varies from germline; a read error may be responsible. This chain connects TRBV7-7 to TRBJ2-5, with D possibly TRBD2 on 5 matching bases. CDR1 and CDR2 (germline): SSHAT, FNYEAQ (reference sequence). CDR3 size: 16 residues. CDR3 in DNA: TGTGCTAGCAGCCTAAGGGCTAGCTCCCTGGAGGAGACCCAGTACTTC. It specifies CASSLRASSLEETQYF.

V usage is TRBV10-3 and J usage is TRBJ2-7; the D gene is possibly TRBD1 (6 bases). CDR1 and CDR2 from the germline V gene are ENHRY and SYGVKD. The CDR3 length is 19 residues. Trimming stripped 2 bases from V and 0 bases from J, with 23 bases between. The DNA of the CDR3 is TGTGCCATCAGTGAGCATCCACAGCCGGGACACAGACTCTCCTACGAGCAGTACTTC. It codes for CAISEHPQPGHRLSYEQYF.

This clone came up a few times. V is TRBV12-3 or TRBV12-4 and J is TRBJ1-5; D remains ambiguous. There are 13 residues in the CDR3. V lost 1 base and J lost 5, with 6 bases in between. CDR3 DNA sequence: TGTGCCAGCAGTTTAGACAGATATCAGCCCCAGCATTTT. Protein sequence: CASSLDRYQPQHF.

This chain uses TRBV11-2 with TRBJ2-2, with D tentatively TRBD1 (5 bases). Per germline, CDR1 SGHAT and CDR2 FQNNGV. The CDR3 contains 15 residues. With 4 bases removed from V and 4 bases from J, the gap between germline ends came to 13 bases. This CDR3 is CASSSWGYRTGELFF. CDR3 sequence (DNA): TGTGCCAGCAGCTCATGGGGCTATCGCACCGGGGAGCTGTTTTTT.

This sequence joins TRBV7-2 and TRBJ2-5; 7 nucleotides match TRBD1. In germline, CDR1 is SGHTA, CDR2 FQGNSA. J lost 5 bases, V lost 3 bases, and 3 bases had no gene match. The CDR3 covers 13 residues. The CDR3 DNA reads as TGTGCCAGCAGCTTCAGGGGACAGGAGACCCAGTACTTC. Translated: CASSFRGQETQYF.

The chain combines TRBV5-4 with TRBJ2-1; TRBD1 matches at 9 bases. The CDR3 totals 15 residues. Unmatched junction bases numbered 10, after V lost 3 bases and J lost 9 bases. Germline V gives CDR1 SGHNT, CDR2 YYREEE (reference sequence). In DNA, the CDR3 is TGTGCCAGCAGCTCCCGTCGGACAGGGGAGGGTGAGCAGTTCTTC. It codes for CASSSRRTGEGEQFF.

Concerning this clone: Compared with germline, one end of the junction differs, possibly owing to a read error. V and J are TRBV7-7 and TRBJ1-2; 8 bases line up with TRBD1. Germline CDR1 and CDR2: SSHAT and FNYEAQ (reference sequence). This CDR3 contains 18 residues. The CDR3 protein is CASSRPGQGVRKDYGYTF. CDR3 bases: TGTGCTAGCAGCAGACCTGGACAGGGCGTTCGGAAGGACTATGGCTACACCTTC.

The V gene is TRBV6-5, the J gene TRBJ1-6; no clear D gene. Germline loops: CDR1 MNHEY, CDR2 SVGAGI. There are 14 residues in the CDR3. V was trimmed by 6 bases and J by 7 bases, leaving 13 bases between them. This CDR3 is CASSYRRTNSPLHF. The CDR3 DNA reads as TGTGCCAGCAGCTACCGGAGGACCAATTCACCCCTCCACTTT.

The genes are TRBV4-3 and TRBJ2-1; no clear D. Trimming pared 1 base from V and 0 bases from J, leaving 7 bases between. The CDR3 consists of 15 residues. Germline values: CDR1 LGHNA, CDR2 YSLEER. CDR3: CASSQGASSYNEQFF. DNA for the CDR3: TGCGCCAGCAGCCAAGGGGCTTCCTCCTACAATGAGCAGTTCTTC.

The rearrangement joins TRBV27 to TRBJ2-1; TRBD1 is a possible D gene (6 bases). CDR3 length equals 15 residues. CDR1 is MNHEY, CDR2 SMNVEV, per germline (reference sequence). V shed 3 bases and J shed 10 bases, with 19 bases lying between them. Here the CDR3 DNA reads TGTGCCAGCAGTTTTCAACAGGGATCTACAGACGAGCAGTTCTTC. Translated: CASSFQQGSTDEQFF.

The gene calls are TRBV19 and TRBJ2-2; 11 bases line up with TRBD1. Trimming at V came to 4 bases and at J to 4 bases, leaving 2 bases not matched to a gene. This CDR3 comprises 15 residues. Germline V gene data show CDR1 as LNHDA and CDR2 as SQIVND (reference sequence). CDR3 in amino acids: CASSKGTGGTGELFF. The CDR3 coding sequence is TGTGCCAGTAGTAAGGGGACAGGGGGCACCGGGGAGCTGTTTTTT.

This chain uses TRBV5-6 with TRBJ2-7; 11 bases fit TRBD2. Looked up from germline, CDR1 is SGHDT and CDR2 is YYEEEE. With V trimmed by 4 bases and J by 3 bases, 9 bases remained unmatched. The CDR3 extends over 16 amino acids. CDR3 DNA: TGTGCCAGCAGCGTCCCTACTAGCGGGGGACACTACGAGCAGTACTTC. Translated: CASSVPTSGGHYEQYF. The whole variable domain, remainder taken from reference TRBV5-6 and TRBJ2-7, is DAGVTQSPTHLIKTRGQQVTLRCSPKSGHDTVSWYQQALGQGPQFIFQYYEEEERQRGNFPDRFSGHQFPNYSSELNVNALLLGDSALYLCASSVPTSGGHYEQYFGPGTRLTVT.

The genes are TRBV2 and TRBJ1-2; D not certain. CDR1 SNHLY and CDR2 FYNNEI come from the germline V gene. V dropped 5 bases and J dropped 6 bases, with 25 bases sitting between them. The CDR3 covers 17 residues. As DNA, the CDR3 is TGTGCCAGCAGTTCCCCCCCTTCATATGACACCAGGAATGGCTACACCTTC. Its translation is CASSSPPSYDTRNGYTF.

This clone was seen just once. The CDR3 here is CASSLGQYNTGELFF. In nucleotides, the CDR3 is TGCGCCAGCAGCTTGGGACAGTATAACACCGGGGAGCTGTTTTTT. J is TRBJ2-2 and V is TRBV5-1; D is perhaps TRBD1 (5 bases). With 0 bases removed from V and 2 bases from J, the gap between germline ends came to 8 bases. CDR3 length: 15 residues. The germline V gene has CDR1 SGHRS and CDR2 YFSETQ.

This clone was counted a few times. The CDR3 DNA sequence: TGTGCCAGCAGCCACCCAGGGGGAGGTCAGCCCCAGCATTTT. Protein: CASSHPGGGQPQHF. The chain employs TRBV7-9 and TRBJ1-5, with TRBD1 matching over 7 bases. The CDR3 length is 14 residues. The germline gives CDR1 SEHNR, CDR2 FQNEAQ (reference sequence). Germline trimming cut 5 bases from V and 6 bases from J; bases unmatched to any gene: 7.